The sequence of this T cell receptor beta chain was determined in a study of neurological immune-mediated disorders. The CDR3 extends over 14 amino acids. V was cut by 5 bases and J by 1 base, with 10 bases left in between. Germline V gene lookup returns CDR1 SGHTA and CDR2 FQGNSA. This clonotype was found many times. Time point described: longitudinal time-point 3. TCRdb passed the 5' RACE reads through MiXCR, listing each CDR3 protein once. The sample shows approximately 50,000 distinct CDR3 sequences, 7% to 10% of them seen only once. The sample comprised PBMCs. The rearrangement links TRBV7-2 to TRBJ2-3, with D possibly TRBD2 on 5 matching bases. This receptor was identified in a woman in her thirties or forties in good health. The CDR3 DNA reads TGTGCCAGCAGCCCCAGCGGAGGCACAGATACGCAGTATTTT. Protein: CASSPSGGTDTQYF.